Given below is one T cell receptor (beta chain) in context. This clone was detected a few times. Its antigen has not been determined. Base qualities are missing; no much larger clone stands one base away. Each donor gave one peripheral blood draw, roughly 120 mL on average, collected into heparinised tubes. A BD FACSAria II was used to sort naive, central memory, regulatory and stem cell-like memory CD4+ T cells with a panel that included CD45RO, CCR7, CD25, CD127, CD95 and CD27. Every sorted population had a purity above 95%. PBMCs were separated immediately by Lymphoprep density gradient centrifugation and were stained directly, without being cultured. To minimize batch effects, samples were stained and sorted in pairs, one healthy donor with one patient per experiment. The entire isolated RNA was reverse transcribed using the High Capacity cDNA Reverse Transcription Kit, and thus expressed TCRB transcripts were sequenced. Deep immunoSEQ sequencing was performed on naive, central memory and regulatory T cell samples, with an average of around 3.5 million total reads per sample. Sorted cells were lysed in RLT buffer and RNA was extracted with DNase-treated RNeasy Micro or Mini kits, depending on cell number. To prevent cross-contamination, each cell subset was processed individually, whereas patient and healthy donor samples were processed jointly. The immunoSEQ multiplex PCR was used to amplify TCRB sequences from cDNA, generating 87-bp fragments that spanned the CDR3 region. Sequencing of the amplicons was done on the Illumina HiSeq platform. The original pipeline was this. Synthetic template baselines were used to correct PCR bias computationally, reads within Hamming distance 2 were collapsed together, and singletons that could not be merged were discarded. Reads were aligned against IMGT so that V, D and J genes, CDR3 length and insertions or deletions at six rearrangement sites could be assigned. Within each subset, clonotype counts were normalized to sorted cell number, and only after that were true diversity and Gini coefficients computed with the tcR R package. Repertoire sharing was quantified using the overlap coefficient calculated on TCRB nucleotide sequences. As a proxy for the pre-selection repertoire, out-of-frame TCRB sequences from naive cells were analyzed. TCRdb's version of the immuneACCESS table is confined to in-frame rearrangements and falls short of the full clone set. An unresolved V gene accounts for under half of the shortfall where checked; the remainder is of unknown origin. The V and J calls and clone size were taken over from that table, and D and trimming were inferred from the DNA. The table for this sample lists under 300,000 clones; more than 11% of them were counted only once. The ten top clones hold approximately 0.018% of the sample.

The CDR3 measures 16 amino acids from cysteine to phenylalanine. Only CDR3 DNA remains: 48 bases, in frame from the first base. From the germline V gene, CDR1 is MNHEY and CDR2 is SVGAGI. Between the V and J ends, shortened by 0 bases and 1 base respectively, the junction contains 9 bases. The source of the sample is a study of beta chain features in type 1 diabetes (dated by TCRdb to the late 2010s). About the study as a whole: Patients and healthy donors did not differ in mean age, gender distribution, total cell number or subset yield. Across all samples, approximately 98,000,000 sorted cells were examined, and cell number per subset correlated strongly with RNA yield. In the study, TCRB repertoires of sorted circulating CD4+ T cell subsets from recently diagnosed type 1 diabetes patients were compared with those of matched healthy donors. Regulatory and stem cell-like memory subsets were isolated from only 8 patients and 8 healthy donors, whereas naive and central memory subsets came from all 30 or so donors. The paper as a whole reports these results and caveats: Naive, central memory and regulatory TCRB repertoires appeared to be more similar among patients than among healthy donors. At VDJ recombination sites, type 1 diabetes patients had fewer insertions and more deleted nucleotides, which implies abnormalities in thymic rearrangement. Shorter templates might be favored by PCR, yet because patient and control samples were amplified and corrected together, any such skew would affect both groups equally. HLA sub-analyses involved small numbers of individuals, so any influence of HLA type on TCRB rearrangement remained unresolved. Because cDNA rather than genomic DNA was sequenced, highly expressing activated cells could have been over-represented, although no difference in activation and CD3 levels was found between groups. A moderate but significant shortening of TCRB CDR3 length was observed in type 1 diabetes patients in all four CD4+ subsets.

The V and J genes are TRBV6-5 and TRBJ2-2; the best D guess is TRBD1, with 6 bases matching. This TCR derives from a man aged 30 to 39 with type 1 diabetes. The specimen sequenced was naive CD4+ T cells from blood. The meaning of the sample's cell subset or site label: true naive CD4+ T cells. Here the CDR3 is given as CASSYSIRGNTGELFF. The DNA reads as follows: TGTGCCAGCAGTTACTCGATCAGGGGGAACACCGGGGAGCTGTTTTTT.